These T cell receptor beta chains were read from a single sample in a study of blood T cell repertoires in COVID-19. Generated by immunoSEQ multiplex PCR, the TCRdb table keeps only in-frame clones and is missing some. The table lists some 230,000 clones, around 82% of them singletons. The source material was peripheral blood. The receptors were gathered from a woman under 40 who had recovered from COVID-19. Both conserved end residues are part of each CDR3. A D gene is named only where the DNA matches it firmly. The listing skips clone size in some rows; elsewhere it reads once, few, many or a size class.

CDR3 protein: CASSLTGTSIEQFF; CDR3 DNA: TGTGCCAGCAGCTTAACCGGGACTAGTATTGAGCAGTTCTTC; clone size: once; J gene: TRBJ2-1; V gene: TRBV11-2; CDR3 length: 14; D gene: TRBD2
CDR3 protein: CASSWSGTYEQYF; CDR3 DNA: TGCGCCAGCAGCTGGAGCGGCACCTACGAGCAGTACTTC; clone size: NA; J gene: TRBJ2-7; V gene: TRBV5-1; CDR3 length: 13; D gene: NA
CDR3 protein: CASSLGGGSYNEQFF; CDR3 DNA: TGCGCCAGCAGCTTGGGTGGGGGCTCTTACAATGAGCAGTTCTTC; clone size: NA; J gene: TRBJ2-1; V gene: TRBV5-1; CDR3 length: 15; D gene: NA
CDR3 protein: CASARDFTETQYF; CDR3 DNA: TGTGCCAGCGCTCGGGACTTTACAGAGACCCAGTACTTC; clone size: NA; J gene: TRBJ2-5; V gene: TRBV7-2; CDR3 length: 13; D gene: NA
CDR3 protein: CASSLGPGQKNSPLHF; CDR3 DNA: TGTGCCAGCAGCTTAGGACCGGGACAGAAAAATTCACCCCTCCACTTT; clone size: once; J gene: TRBJ1-6; V gene: TRBV7-9; CDR3 length: 16; D gene: TRBD1
CDR3 protein: CASSPEPGDTEAFF; CDR3 DNA: TGTGCCAGCTCACCTGAACCAGGGGACACTGAAGCTTTCTTT; clone size: NA; J gene: TRBJ1-1; V gene: TRBV18; CDR3 length: 14; D gene: NA
CDR3 protein: CASSSQGPYEQYF; CDR3 DNA: TGTGCCAGCAGTTCCCAGGGCCCCTACGAGCAGTACTTC; clone size: NA; J gene: TRBJ2-7; V gene: TRBV28; CDR3 length: 13; D gene: NA
CDR3 protein: CASRRTGYDYGYTF; CDR3 DNA: TGTGCCAGCAGGAGGACAGGGTACGACTATGGCTACACCTTC; clone size: NA; J gene: TRBJ1-2; V gene: TRBV27; CDR3 length: 14; D gene: TRBD1
CDR3 protein: CAITSGRYNSPLHF; CDR3 DNA: TGTGCCATTACTTCAGGCCGCTATAATTCACCCCTCCACTTT; clone size: NA; J gene: TRBJ1-6; V gene: TRBV10-3; CDR3 length: 14; D gene: NA
CDR3 protein: CASSDRDRENNEQFF; CDR3 DNA: TGTGCCAGCAGCGATCGGGACAGGGAAAATAACGAGCAGTTCTTC; clone size: NA; J gene: TRBJ2-1; V gene: TRBV9; CDR3 length: 15; D gene: TRBD1
CDR3 protein: CASPSGHGEGNTEAFF; CDR3 DNA: TGTGCCAGCCCTTCGGGCCACGGAGAGGGGAACACTGAAGCTTTCTTT; clone size: NA; J gene: TRBJ1-1; V gene: TRBV28; CDR3 length: 16; D gene: NA
CDR3 protein: CSANDRAGGNTEAFF; CDR3 DNA: TGCAGCGCCAACGATCGGGCGGGAGGAAACACTGAAGCTTTCTTT; clone size: NA; J gene: TRBJ1-1; V gene: TRBV29-1; CDR3 length: 15; D gene: NA
CDR3 protein: CASSNSPLTGEKNEQFF; CDR3 DNA: TGTGCCAGTAGTAACTCCCCCCTGACGGGAGAGAAGAATGAGCAGTTCTTC; clone size: NA; J gene: TRBJ2-1; V gene: TRBV19; CDR3 length: 17; D gene: NA
CDR3 protein: CASSALGGAGQPQHF; CDR3 DNA: TGTGCCAGCAGTGCCCTGGGGGGGGCGGGTCAGCCCCAGCATTTT; clone size: NA; J gene: TRBJ1-5; V gene: TRBV2; CDR3 length: 15; D gene: NA
CDR3 protein: CASRNTRETQYF; CDR3 DNA: TGTGCCAGCAGAAATACGCGAGAGACCCAGTACTTC; clone size: NA; J gene: TRBJ2-5; V gene: TRBV5-5; CDR3 length: 12; D gene: NA
CDR3 protein: CASSEMGMNTEAFF; CDR3 DNA: TGTGCCAGCAGCGAGATGGGCATGAACACTGAAGCTTTCTTT; clone size: NA; J gene: TRBJ1-1; V gene: TRBV6-5; CDR3 length: 14; D gene: NA
CDR3 protein: CATSRDRWARNYGYTF; CDR3 DNA: TGTGCCACCAGCAGAGATAGGTGGGCCCGCAACTATGGCTACACCTTC; clone size: NA; J gene: TRBJ1-2; V gene: TRBV15; CDR3 length: 16; D gene: NA
CDR3 protein: CASSAGSIGEQFF; CDR3 DNA: TGTGCCAGTAGTGCGGGATCGATCGGAGAGCAGTTCTTC; clone size: NA; J gene: TRBJ2-1; V gene: TRBV19; CDR3 length: 13; D gene: NA
CDR3 protein: CATSDTTVATEAFF; CDR3 DNA: TGTGCCACCAGTGACACGACAGTGGCGACTGAAGCTTTCTTT; clone size: NA; J gene: TRBJ1-1; V gene: TRBV24-1; CDR3 length: 14; D gene: NA
CDR3 protein: CASSLDWLSGLAGGPVVSDTQYF; CDR3 DNA: TGCGCCAGCAGCTTGGATTGGTTGTCCGGCCTAGCGGGAGGGCCGGTTGTTTCAGATACGCAGTATTTT; clone size: NA; J gene: TRBJ2-3; V gene: TRBV5-1; CDR3 length: 23; D gene: TRBD2
CDR3 protein: CASSGTVSYGYTF; CDR3 DNA: TGTGCCAGCAGTGGGACAGTCTCATATGGCTACACCTTC; clone size: NA; J gene: TRBJ1-2; V gene: TRBV28; CDR3 length: 13; D gene: TRBD1
CDR3 protein: CASSTLTGGFYEQYF; CDR3 DNA: TGCGCCAGCAGCACACTGACAGGGGGTTTCTACGAGCAGTACTTC; clone size: NA; J gene: TRBJ2-7; V gene: TRBV5-1; CDR3 length: 15; D gene: TRBD1